What follows are 25 T cell receptor beta chains derived from one specimen sequenced in a study of beta chain features in type 1 diabetes. The isolated RNA, all of it, was reverse transcribed, so expressed TCRB transcripts were what got sequenced. Libraries were prepared by immunoSEQ multiplex PCR; TCRdb keeps only in-frame clonotypes and omits some of them. Of roughly 500,000 clones in the sample, over 10% were seen once. Sequenced material: naive CD4+ T cells from blood. These receptors all come from a young woman in good health.

This clone was observed a few times. The rearrangement joins TRBV7-2 to TRBJ2-3, with TRBD2 as a possible D gene (5 bases). Trimming took off 2 bases at V and 5 bases at J, with 11 bases between the two ends. The CDR3 has 14 residues. Germline V gene lookup returns CDR1 SGHTA and CDR2 FQGNSA. CDR3 protein: CASSLSEGLDTQYF. Written as DNA, the CDR3 is TGTGCCAGCAGCTTAAGTGAGGGTTTAGATACGCAGTATTTT.

The rearrangement links TRBV2 to TRBJ1-1, with D possibly matching TRBD1 (5 bases). CDR3 length: 14 residues. The ends were cut back, 3 bases at V and 5 bases at J, with 13 bases in the middle. The germline V gene encodes CDR1 SNHLY and CDR2 FYNNEI. The CDR3: CASSDEGFGTEAFF. The CDR3 coding sequence is TGTGCCAGCAGTGACGAGGGGTTCGGGACTGAAGCTTTCTTT. The full variable domain, completed using reference TRBV2 and TRBJ1-1, is EPEVTQTPSHQVTQMGQEVILRCVPISNHLYFYWYRQILGQKVEFLVSFYNNEISEKSEIFDDQFSVERPDGSNFTLKIRSTKLEDSAMYFCASSDEGFGTEAFFGQGTRLTVV.

This clone showed up just a few times. This chain links TRBV7-2 with TRBJ2-4, with TRBD2 as a possible D gene (6 bases). Trimming took 1 base from V and 3 from J, leaving 10 bases between them. Germline V gene lookup returns CDR1 SGHTA and CDR2 FQGNSA. The CDR3 runs 15 residues. In nucleotides, the CDR3 is TGTGCCAGCAGCTTAGAGGCGGGGATCAAAAACATTCAGTACTTC. Translating gives CASSLEAGIKNIQYF.

The CDR3 spells CASSYSGPGGGGGYTF. The CDR3 region has the DNA TGTGCCAGCAGTTACTCGGGACCTGGCGGCGGGGGCGGCTACACCTTC. V and J are TRBV6-6 and TRBJ1-2, with D possibly matching TRBD1 (6 bases). This CDR3 has 16 residues. V dropped 0 bases and J dropped 8 bases, with 19 bases sitting between them. CDR1 is MNHNY, CDR2 SVGAGI, per germline (reference sequence).

This clone was seen more than once but under ten times. The V call is TRBV9, the J call TRBJ1-2; D gene uncertain. Looked up from germline, CDR1 is SGDLS and CDR2 is YYNGEE. Trimming removed 2 bases at V and 3 bases at J, with 14 bases between. The CDR3 extends over 15 amino acids. Here the CDR3 reads CASSVAKRAHYGYTF. As DNA, the CDR3 is TGTGCCAGCAGCGTGGCGAAAAGGGCCCACTATGGCTACACCTTC. Filled out from reference TRBV9 and TRBJ1-2, the complete variable domain reads DSGVTQTPKHLITATGQRVTLRCSPRSGDLSVYWYQQSLDQGLQFLIQYYNGEERAKGNILERFSAQQFPDLHSELNLSSLELGDSALYFCASSVAKRAHYGYTFGSGTRLTVV.

The sample holds a few counts of this clone. Other DNA sequences in this specimen translate into the identical CDR3. CDR3 nucleotides: TGCGCCAGCAGCTTGGCGGGAGATACGCAGTATTTT. This codes for CASSLAGDTQYF. The rearrangement uses TRBV5-1 and TRBJ2-3; D is undetermined. V was trimmed by 0 bases and J by 5 bases, leaving 4 bases between them. There are 12 residues in the CDR3. CDR1 and CDR2 from the germline V gene are SGHRS and YFSETQ.

This clone was seen only a few times. The chain couples TRBV4-1 to TRBJ2-5; D possibly corresponds to TRBD2 (7 bases). Germline loops: CDR1 MGHRA, CDR2 YSYEKL. The CDR3 is made up of 14 amino acids. V lost 5 bases and J lost 4, with 14 bases in between. CDR3 nucleotides: TGCGCCAGCAGCTTACGGGGGGCCGGAGAGACCCAGTACTTC. Translating it yields CASSLRGAGETQYF.

This clone was counted between two and nine times. The V and J genes are TRBV14 and TRBJ2-1; 7 bases align to TRBD2. The CDR3 totals 16 residues. V dropped 1 base and J dropped 6; count of bases not matched to a gene: 9. Germline CDR1 is SGHDN and CDR2 is FVKESK. CDR3 amino acids: CASSQATGTTSNEQFF. In nucleotides, the CDR3 is TGTGCCAGCAGCCAAGCCACCGGGACTACCTCCAATGAGCAGTTCTTC.

The rearrangement uses TRBV11-2 and TRBJ2-5; D uncertain. Per the germline V gene, CDR1 is SGHAT and CDR2 is FQNNGV. V lost 1 base and J 2 bases, leaving 8 bases between the germline ends. CDR3 length equals 14 residues. Here the CDR3 DNA reads TGTGCCAGCAGCTTAGGCGCAGGACAAGAGACCCAGTACTTC. Protein sequence: CASSLGAGQETQYF.

This clone was counted a few times. This chain connects TRBV25-1 to TRBJ2-2; D unresolved. Trimming removed 2 bases from V and 5 bases from J, with 9 bases in between. The germline V gene encodes CDR1 MGHDK and CDR2 SYGVNS. CDR3 size: 14 residues. As DNA, the CDR3 is TGTGCCAGCAGTGAAAGACCTCCAACCGGGGAGCTGTTTTTT. Residues: CASSERPPTGELFF. The variable domain in full, with the rest retrieved from reference TRBV25-1 and TRBJ2-2, is EADIYQTPRYLVIGTGKKITLECSQTMGHDKMYWYQQDPGMELHLIHYSYGVNSTEKGDLSSESTVSRIRTEHFPLTLESARPSHTSQYLCASSERPPTGELFFGEGSRLTVL.

This clone showed up just a few times. The chain carries TRBV5-6 and TRBJ2-3, with TRBD1 matching over 7 bases. V gave up 4 bases and J gave up 1 base; unmatched junction bases: 6. CDR3 length: 15 amino acids. From germline, CDR1 is SGHDT and CDR2 YYEEEE. The CDR3 is CASSPDRFGTDTQYF. The CDR3 coding sequence is TGTGCCAGCAGCCCGGACAGGTTTGGCACAGATACGCAGTATTTT.

The DNA for the CDR3 is TGTGCCAGCAGCTTCAGTGAGAATCAGCCCCAGCATTTT. Its translation is CASSFSENQPQHF. The chain couples TRBV7-6 to TRBJ1-5; D remains unclear. This CDR3 has 13 residues. V gave up 3 bases and J gave up 4 bases, with 7 bases separating them. CDR1 and CDR2 (germline): SGHVS, FNYEAQ.

This clone was picked up a small number of times. The CDR3 loop is CASSLGAGTQDTQYF. The CDR3 DNA is TGTGCCAGCAGCTTAGGGGCTGGGACGCAAGATACGCAGTATTTT. The chain has TRBV7-2 and TRBJ2-3, with D tentatively TRBD1 or TRBD2 (5 bases each). Trimming cost V 1 base and J 5 bases, with 13 bases left between them. Germline loops: CDR1 SGHTA, CDR2 FQGNSA. CDR3 length: 15 residues.

Only a few counts were recorded for this clone. This sequence joins TRBV29-1 and TRBJ2-5; weak D call: TRBD1 (6 bases). With 7 bases removed from V and 5 bases from J, the gap between germline ends came to 17 bases. The length of the CDR3 is 13 residues. CDR1 is SQVTM and CDR2 is ANQGSEA in the germline V gene. CDR3 in amino acids: CSGDPGAGETQYF. CDR3 nucleotide sequence: TGCAGCGGGGACCCAGGGGCCGGTGAGACCCAGTACTTC.

V gene TRBV7-2 combines with J gene TRBJ2-4; 10 bases match TRBD1. This CDR3 has 17 residues. V dropped 2 bases and J dropped 2; count of bases not matched to a gene: 6. Germline V gives CDR1 SGHTA, CDR2 FQGNSA. The CDR3 DNA follows: TGTGCCAGCAGCTTAAGACCGGGACAGGGGTCCAAAAACATTCAGTACTTC. Translating gives CASSLRPGQGSKNIQYF.

The gene calls are TRBV30 and TRBJ2-1; 11 bases map to TRBD2. The CDR3 is made up of 15 amino acids. Germline assignment: CDR1 GTSNPN and CDR2 SVGIG (reference sequence). The V and J ends lost 7 bases and 4 bases, in that order; junction bases with no gene match: 9. CDR3 loop: CAFGSGTSGYNEQFF. CDR3 sequence (DNA): TGTGCCTTTGGGAGCGGGACTAGCGGATACAATGAGCAGTTCTTC. The variable domain in full, with the rest retrieved from reference TRBV30 and TRBJ2-1, is SQTIHQWPATLVQPVGSPLSLECTVEGTSNPNLYWYRQAAGRGLQLLFYSVGIGQISSEVPQNLSASRPQDRQFILSSKKLLLSDSGFYLCAFGSGTSGYNEQFFGPGTRLTVL.

This clone was counted only a few times. The J gene is TRBJ1-2, the V gene TRBV27, with unresolved D. The length of the CDR3 is 14 residues. V dropped 2 bases and J dropped 2 bases, with 9 bases sitting between them. Germline assignment: CDR1 MNHEY and CDR2 SMNVEV (reference sequence). The CDR3 loop reads CASSLGLGNYGYTF. CDR3 nucleotide sequence: TGTGCCAGCAGTTTAGGCCTGGGAAACTATGGCTACACCTTC.

This clone has just a few counts. This chain links TRBV7-2 with TRBJ1-2, with D tentatively TRBD1 (5 bases). V was shortened by 2 bases and J by 4 bases, with 11 bases between the two germline ends. Germline V gene lookup returns CDR1 SGHTA and CDR2 FQGNSA. There are 14 residues in the CDR3. The CDR3 DNA is TGTGCCAGCAGCTTAATACAGGCTACCTATGGCTACACCTTC. Its translation: CASSLIQATYGYTF. The entire variable domain, with the rest obtained from reference TRBV7-2 and TRBJ1-2, is as follows: GAGVSQSPSNKVTEKGKDVELRCDPISGHTALYWYRQSLGQGLEFLIYFQGNSAPDKSGLPSDRFSAERTGGSVSTLTIQRTQQEDSAVYLCASSLIQATYGYTFGSGTRLTVV.

In nucleotides, the CDR3 is TGTGCCAGCAGCGAGAATGGGGGAGCGGGCAAATGGCAGTACTTC. Translation gives CASSENGGAGKWQYF. V gene TRBV4-2 combines with J gene TRBJ2-7; D is perhaps TRBD2 (6 bases). Deletions cut 5 bases from V and 9 bases from J, with 23 bases between. Germline V lookup: CDR1 LGHNA, CDR2 YNFKEQ. This CDR3 spans 15 amino acids.

V and J are TRBV7-2 and TRBJ2-5, with TRBD2 matching over 9 bases. The CDR3 sequence is 15 residues long. With V trimmed by 6 bases and J by 5 bases, 10 bases remained unmatched. CDR1 is SGHTA, CDR2 FQGNSA, per germline. CDR3 in amino acids: CASRFSGRGGETQYF. In DNA form, the CDR3 reads TGTGCCAGCAGATTTAGCGGGAGAGGTGGGGAGACCCAGTACTTC.

The chain joins TRBV29-1 to TRBJ2-7, with no clear D. The V end lost 4 bases, the J end lost 1 base, and 11 bases lay between the germline ends. This CDR3 contains 13 residues. Germline-derived CDR1 and CDR2 are SQVTM and ANQGSEA. CDR3 DNA sequence: TGCAGCGTTGGTAATCAGGTGTCCTACGAGCAGTACTTC. Translating gives CSVGNQVSYEQYF.

Worth noting for this clone: Other DNA sequences in this specimen translate into the identical CDR3. V is TRBV18 and J is TRBJ2-1; D remains unclear. Germline V gene data show CDR1 as KGHSH and CDR2 as LQKENI. The CDR3 sequence is 15 residues long. Between the trimmed V and J ends, which lost 1 base and 1 base, there was a span of 8 bases. CDR3 DNA sequence: TGTGCCAGCTCACCACGGCGCTCTTCCTACAATGAGCAGTTCTTC. Residues: CASSPRRSSYNEQFF. Full variable domain (rest looked up from reference TRBV18 and TRBJ2-1): NAGVMQNPRHLVRRRGQEARLRCSPMKGHSHVYWYRQLPEEGLKFMVYLQKENIIDESGMPKERFSAEFPKEGPSILRIQQVVRGDSAAYFCASSPRRSSYNEQFFGPGTRLTVL.

This clone has just a few counts. This chain connects TRBV10-3 to TRBJ2-3, with D maybe TRBD1 (5 bases). Germline CDR1 ENHRY, CDR2 SYGVKD. The CDR3 has 15 amino acids. V lost 4 bases and J 0 bases, leaving 11 bases between the germline ends. The CDR3 is CAISGGYSSTDTQYF. The DNA for the CDR3 is TGTGCCATCAGTGGGGGCTACTCCAGCACAGATACGCAGTATTTT.

This clone has only a few counts. This chain connects TRBV25-1 to TRBJ1-4, with D possibly matching TRBD1 (5 bases). The length of the CDR3 is 15 residues. The V and J ends lost 5 bases and 2 bases respectively, with 12 bases between them. Germline assignment: CDR1 MGHDK and CDR2 SYGVNS. The CDR3 DNA follows: TGTGCCAGCAGTCAATCAGGGACTACTAATGAAAAACTGTTTTTT. Protein product: CASSQSGTTNEKLFF.

The rearrangement uses TRBV25-1 and TRBJ2-1, with 14 positions matching TRBD2. This CDR3 region has 18 residues. Germline V gene data show CDR1 as MGHDK and CDR2 as SYGVNS. Trimming took 8 bases from V and 0 from J; bases not matched to a gene: 9. The CDR3 reads CASEKGLAGVSSYNEQFF. The CDR3 DNA reads TGTGCCAGCGAAAAGGGACTAGCGGGAGTAAGCTCCTACAATGAGCAGTTCTTC. Full variable domain (missing parts from reference TRBV25-1 and TRBJ2-1): EADIYQTPRYLVIGTGKKITLECSQTMGHDKMYWYQQDPGMELHLIHYSYGVNSTEKGDLSSESTVSRIRTEHFPLTLESARPSHTSQYLCASEKGLAGVSSYNEQFFGPGTRLTVL.